This TCR beta chain comes out of a study of shared clonotypes between healthy human individuals. Generated by immunoSEQ multiplex PCR, the TCRdb table keeps only in-frame clones and is missing some. The sample contains about 1 million clones, under 80% of which appear only once. Donors were healthy HIV-negative adults without recently reported acute infections or vaccinations. Sequenced: memory CD4+ T cells sorted from blood. Subset meaning: CD45RA-negative fraction. This clonotype was sampled from a man aged 18-30 years in good health.

DNA of the CDR3: TGCGCCAGCAGCTTGGCCGGACAAACGGGTATGTTCTTC. As protein: CASSLAGQTGMFF. V and J are TRBV5-1 and TRBJ2-1, with a possible D match to TRBD1 (5 bases). Germline CDR1 SGHRS, CDR2 YFSETQ. This CDR3 has 13 residues. V gave up 0 bases and J gave up 15 bases, with 16 bases separating them.